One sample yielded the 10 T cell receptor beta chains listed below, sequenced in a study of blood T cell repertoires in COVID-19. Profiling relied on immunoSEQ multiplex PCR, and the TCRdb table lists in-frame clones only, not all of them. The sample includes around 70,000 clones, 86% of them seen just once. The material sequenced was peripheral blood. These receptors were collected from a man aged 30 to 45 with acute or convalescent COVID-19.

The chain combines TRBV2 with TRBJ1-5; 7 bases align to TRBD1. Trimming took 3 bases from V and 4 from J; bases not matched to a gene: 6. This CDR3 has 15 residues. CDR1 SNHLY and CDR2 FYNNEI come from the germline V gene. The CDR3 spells CASSDGTAVNQPQHF. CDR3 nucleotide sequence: TGTGCCAGCAGTGACGGGACAGCGGTTAATCAGCCCCAGCATTTT.

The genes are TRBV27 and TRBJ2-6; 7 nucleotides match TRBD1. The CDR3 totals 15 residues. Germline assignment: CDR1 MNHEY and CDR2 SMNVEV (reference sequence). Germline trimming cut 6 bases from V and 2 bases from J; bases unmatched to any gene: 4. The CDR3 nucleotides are TGTGCCAGCAGCACAACAGGGGCTGGGGCCAACGTCCTGACTTTC. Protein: CASSTTGAGANVLTF.

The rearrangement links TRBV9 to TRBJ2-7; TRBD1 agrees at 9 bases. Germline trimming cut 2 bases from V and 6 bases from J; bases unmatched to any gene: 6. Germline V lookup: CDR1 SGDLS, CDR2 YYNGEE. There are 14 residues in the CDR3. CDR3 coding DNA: TGTGCCAGCAGCGTGAGCGGGACAGGGCTCGAGCAGTACTTC. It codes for CASSVSGTGLEQYF.

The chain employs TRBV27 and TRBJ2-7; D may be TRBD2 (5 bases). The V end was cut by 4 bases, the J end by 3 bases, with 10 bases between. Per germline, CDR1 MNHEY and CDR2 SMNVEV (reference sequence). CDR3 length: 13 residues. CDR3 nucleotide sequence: TGTGCCAGCAGTTACCGGGGAAACTACGAGCAGTACTTC. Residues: CASSYRGNYEQYF.

Here the CDR3 reads CASSQGYRTLDQPQHF. The CDR3 DNA follows: TGTGCCAGCAGCCAAGGTTATCGGACTCTAGATCAGCCCCAGCATTTT. This chain joins TRBV7-2 and TRBJ1-5; no reliable D call. The CDR3 has 16 amino acids. Germline lookup yields CDR1 SGHTA and CDR2 FQGNSA. Trimming removed 5 bases from V and 5 bases from J, with 19 bases in between.

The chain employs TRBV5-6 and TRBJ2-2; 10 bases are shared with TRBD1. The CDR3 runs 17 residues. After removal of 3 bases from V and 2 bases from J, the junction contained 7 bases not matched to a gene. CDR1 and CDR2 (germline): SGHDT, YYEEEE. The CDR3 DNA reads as TGTGCCAGCAGCTATCGACAGGGGGCAGTAAACACCGGGGAGCTGTTTTTT. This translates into CASSYRQGAVNTGELFF.

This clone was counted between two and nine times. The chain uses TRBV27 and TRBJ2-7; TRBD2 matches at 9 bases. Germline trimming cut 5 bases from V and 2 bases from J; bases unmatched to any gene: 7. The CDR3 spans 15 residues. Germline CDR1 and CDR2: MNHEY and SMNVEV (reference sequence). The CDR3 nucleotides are TGTGCCAGCAGTCCCCGGACTAGCGTCCCCTACGAGCAGTACTTC. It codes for CASSPRTSVPYEQYF.

CDR3 loop: CASSGQGRYGYTF. DNA for the CDR3: TGTGCCAGCAGTGGACAGGGGCGCTATGGCTACACCTTC. The chain couples TRBV2 to TRBJ1-2; 8 bases agree with TRBD1. The CDR3 sequence is 13 residues long. The V gene end was trimmed by 4 bases and the J gene end by 4 bases; junction bases not matched to a gene: 2. The germline V gene encodes CDR1 SNHLY and CDR2 FYNNEI.

The CDR3 sequence: CASSIGGAETQYF. As DNA, the CDR3 is TGTGCCAGTAGTATTGGGGGGGCGGAGACCCAGTACTTC. The chain has TRBV19 and TRBJ2-5, with D possibly TRBD2 on 7 matching bases. Trimming left V 3 bases short and J 5 bases short, with 10 bases between. This CDR3 contains 13 residues. The germline gives CDR1 LNHDA, CDR2 SQIVND (reference sequence).

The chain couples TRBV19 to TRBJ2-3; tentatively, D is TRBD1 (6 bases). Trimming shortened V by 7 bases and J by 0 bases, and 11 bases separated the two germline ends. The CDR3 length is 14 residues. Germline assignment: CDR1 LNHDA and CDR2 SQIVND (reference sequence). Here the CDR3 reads CASTPTGSTDTQYF. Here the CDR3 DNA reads TGTGCCAGTACTCCTACAGGGAGCACAGATACGCAGTATTTT.